This entry is about one T cell receptor (beta chain). Data came from immunoSEQ multiplex PCR; TCRdb stores just in-frame clones and leaves some out. The top ten clones hold 31% of a sample with almost 35,000 clones, 80% of them seen once. Germline assignment: CDR1 GTSNPN and CDR2 SVGIG (reference sequence). Trimming cost V 0 bases and J 4 bases; bases outside gene matches: 5. The CDR3 runs to 16 residues. This sample stems from a study of blood T cell repertoires in COVID-19. The J gene is TRBJ2-2, the V gene TRBV30; 10 nucleotides align to TRBD2. The sample consisted of peripheral blood. This clonotype was sampled from a man aged 80 or over with acute or convalescent COVID-19. The CDR3 loop reads CAWSVRGLAFTGELFF. Here the CDR3 DNA reads TGTGCCTGGAGTGTAAGGGGACTAGCGTTCACCGGGGAGCTGTTTTTT.